Presented here are 9 T cell receptor beta chains from one specimen sequenced in a study of blood T cell repertoires in COVID-19. TCRdb's copy holds only in-frame clones and misses some; the assay was immunoSEQ multiplex PCR. The table has approximately 210,000 clones, around four fifths seen once. What was sequenced was peripheral blood. The receptors were sampled from a woman aged 80 or over with COVID-19, enrolled during active disease.

V and J are TRBV14 and TRBJ2-3; D unresolved. The CDR3 spans 13 residues. V was cut by 2 bases and J by 0 bases, with 3 bases left in between. CDR1 and CDR2 from the germline V gene are SGHDN and FVKESK. CDR3 DNA: TGTGCCAGCAGCCAACCGAGCACAGATACGCAGTATTTT. It specifies CASSQPSTDTQYF.

This clone has a single count. The V gene is TRBV6-1, the J gene TRBJ2-7; 7 bases fit TRBD1. This CDR3 contains 19 residues. J gave up 0 bases and V 2 bases, and 16 bases lay outside the gene matches. The germline CDR1 and CDR2 sequences are MNHNS and SASEGT. CDR3 nucleotides: TGTGCCAGCAGTGAACAGTATGCGAGTGGGACAGCATACTCCTACGAGCAGTACGTC. Protein sequence: CASSEQYASGTAYSYEQYV.

The chain combines TRBV10-3 with TRBJ2-1; D not resolved. CDR3 length equals 11 residues. V was trimmed by 10 bases and J by 5 bases, leaving 9 bases between them. CDR1 and CDR2 from the germline V gene are ENHRY and SYGVKD. The CDR3 nucleotides are TGTGCCACTAGAGAGAACAATGAGCAGTTCTTC. This translates into CATRENNEQFF.

This clone was picked up one time. V and J are TRBV30 and TRBJ1-1; D not certain. Germline V CDR1 and CDR2: GTSNPN, SVGIG (reference sequence). This CDR3 has 13 amino acids. With 1 base removed from V and 1 base from J, the gap between germline ends came to 7 bases. The CDR3 here is CAWSAQPNTEAFF. The CDR3, as DNA: TGTGCCTGGAGTGCACAGCCGAACACTGAAGCTTTCTTT.

This clone appeared a few times. The rearrangement links TRBV7-8 to TRBJ1-2; D might be TRBD1 (5 bases). Germline assignment: CDR1 SGHVS and CDR2 FQNEAQ. Trimming shortened V by 5 bases and J by 7 bases, and 11 bases separated the two germline ends. The CDR3 is 12 residues long. In DNA form, the CDR3 reads TGTGCCAGCAGCCTGATAAGGGGTGGCTACACCTTC. This codes for CASSLIRGGYTF. The full variable domain, rest sourced from reference TRBV7-8 and TRBJ1-2, is GAGVSQSPRYKVAKRGQDVALRCDPISGHVSLFWYQQALGQGPEFLTYFQNEAQLDKSGLPSDRFFAERPEGSVSTLKIQRTQQEDSAVYLCASSLIRGGYTFGSGTRLTVV.

The chain recombines TRBV7-9 with TRBJ2-3; 16 bases are shared with TRBD2. With V trimmed by 6 bases and J by 3 bases, 6 bases remained unmatched. In germline, CDR1 is SEHNR, CDR2 FQNEAQ (reference sequence). The CDR3 sequence is 17 residues long. Here the CDR3 DNA reads TGTGCCAGCAGTCGCCTGGGACTAGCGGGGGGGACAGATACGCAGTATTTT. Translated, it gives CASSRLGLAGGTDTQYF.

The rearrangement uses TRBV11-2 and TRBJ2-7; possible D gene TRBD2, 5 bases. V was cut by 0 bases and J by 4 bases, with 16 bases left in between. The CDR3 extends over 16 amino acids. Germline lookup yields CDR1 SGHAT and CDR2 FQNNGV. CDR3 in DNA: TGTGCCAGCAGCTTAGAAATGGTCGGGAAGGGTTACGAGCAGTACGTC. Its translation is CASSLEMVGKGYEQYV.

This clone has only a few counts. J is TRBJ2-2 and V is TRBV7-3; 10 bases are a match to TRBD2. Germline trimming cut 5 bases from V and 1 base from J; bases unmatched to any gene: 1. The germline V gene encodes CDR1 SGHTA and CDR2 FQGTGA. The CDR3 length is 15 residues. The CDR3 DNA sequence: TGTGCCAGCAGCCGACTAGCGGGGAACACCGGGGAGCTGTTTTTT. Translated, it gives CASSRLAGNTGELFF.

The chain combines TRBV6-5 with TRBJ1-1; 8 bases align to TRBD1. Germline V gene data show CDR1 as MNHEY and CDR2 as SVGAGI. V dropped 8 bases and J dropped 4; count of bases not matched to a gene: 3. The CDR3 covers 12 residues. CDR3 DNA sequence: TGTGCCAGCCGACAGGGGTCCACTGAAGCTTTCTTT. Amino acid sequence: CASRQGSTEAFF.